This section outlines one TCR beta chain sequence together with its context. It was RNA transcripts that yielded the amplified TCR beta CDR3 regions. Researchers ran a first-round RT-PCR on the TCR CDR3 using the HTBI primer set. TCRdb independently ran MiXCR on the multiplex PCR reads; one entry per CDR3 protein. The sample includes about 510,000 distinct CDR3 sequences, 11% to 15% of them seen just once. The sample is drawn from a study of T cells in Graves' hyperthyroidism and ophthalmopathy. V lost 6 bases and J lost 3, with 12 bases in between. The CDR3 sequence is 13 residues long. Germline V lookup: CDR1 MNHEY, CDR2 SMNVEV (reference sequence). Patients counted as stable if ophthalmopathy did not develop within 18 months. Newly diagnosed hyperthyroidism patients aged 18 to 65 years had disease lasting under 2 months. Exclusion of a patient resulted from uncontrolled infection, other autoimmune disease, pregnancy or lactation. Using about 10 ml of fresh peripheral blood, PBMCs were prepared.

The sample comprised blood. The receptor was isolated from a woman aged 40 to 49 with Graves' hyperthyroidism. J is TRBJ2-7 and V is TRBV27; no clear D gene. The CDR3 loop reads CASRRSGIYEQYF. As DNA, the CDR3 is TGTGCCAGCAGACGGTCTGGGATCTACGAGCAGTACTTC.